This entry features one T cell receptor (beta chain) sequence. Its specificity is unknown. These data come from a study of siplizumab effects on memory and regulatory T cells. The study's findings and limits: Proliferating Tregs from siplizumab cultures lacked functional confirmation of suppression. In roughly 80-96% of proliferating CD4+ or CD8+ clones, a naive or memory phenotype could not be assigned. The diversity of naive T cells seemed greater than that of memory cells, and their alloresponse contribution seemed major. Controls had about 29% Treg-derived mappable alloreactive CD4+ clones on average, versus less than 70% with siplizumab.

TCRdb's copy holds only in-frame clones and misses some; the assay was immunoSEQ multiplex PCR. The data show about 120,000 clones, roughly 94% seen once. There are 12 residues in the CDR3. With 2 bases removed from V and 7 bases from J, the gap between germline ends came to 9 bases. The germline gives CDR1 MNHEY, CDR2 SVGAGI. Sequencing used non-Treg CD4+ T cells sorted from blood. This chain links TRBV6-5 with TRBJ2-7; no clear D. The TCR comes from a human donor in good health. The CDR3 coding sequence is TGTGCCAGCAGTTACGGGCTTGGGGAGCAGTACTTC. This encodes CASSYGLGEQYF.